This T cell receptor beta chain was recorded in a study of blood T cell repertoires in COVID-19. In the study overall: Whether acute or convalescent, the COVID-19 samples came from the United States, Italy and Spain. Sources were T cells, B-cell-depleted T cells, or PBMCs; the material itself was cDNA or gDNA.

The length of the CDR3 is 14 residues. V lost 6 bases, J lost 8 bases, and 9 bases stayed unmatched. CDR1 MNHEY and CDR2 SMNVEV come from the germline V gene (reference sequence). Authors' processing steps: It was from reference gene primer amplification that nucleated cell counts were estimated. TCRdb's table, derived via immunoSEQ multiplex PCR, lists solely in-frame clones and lacks some. From that table come the V and J calls and clone size; the DNA was used to work out D and trimming. This repertoire shows about 360,000 clones, around 90% found once; its top ten account for about 3%. This chain uses TRBV27 with TRBJ2-1; TRBD2 agrees at 8 bases. Sequenced input: peripheral blood. This TCR derives from a human donor in a cohort sampled during active COVID-19. CDR3 sequence: CASRTGTRVDEQFF. As DNA, the CDR3 is TGTGCCAGCAGGACCGGGACTAGGGTCGATGAGCAGTTCTTC.